The entry below describes one T cell receptor (beta chain). Authors' processing steps: Cell counts per sample came from amplifying reference gene primers. Clones were read by immunoSEQ multiplex PCR, and TCRdb kept only the in-frame ones, dropping some. The V and J calls and clone size were taken over from that table, and D and trimming were inferred from the DNA. The top ten hold approximately 8.7% of the sample, which has 70,000 to 100,000 clones, around nine tenths seen once. The data stem from a study of blood T cell repertoires in COVID-19. Study-level information: Sites across the United States, Italy and Spain contributed samples from acute and convalescent COVID-19. In each case, the material was cDNA or gDNA derived from T cells, B-cell-depleted T cells, or PBMCs.

Sequenced input: peripheral blood. This receptor was obtained from a woman aged 70-85 years with acute or convalescent COVID-19.

CDR3 residues: CASSLYGLGRKSYEQYF. The CDR3 DNA sequence: TGTGCCAGCAGTTTATACGGTCTGGGGCGGAAATCCTACGAGCAGTACTTC. This rearrangement joins TRBV28 to TRBJ2-7, with D possibly TRBD1 on 5 matching bases. The CDR3 spans 17 residues. The V gene lost 1 base and the J gene lost 1 base, with 17 bases spanning the gap. CDR1 MDHEN and CDR2 SYDVKM come from the germline V gene.